The rows below give T cell receptor beta chains drawn from one sample of a study of neoadjuvant anti-PD-1 for oral cavity cancer. Here immunoSEQ multiplex PCR was the method, and the copy in TCRdb shows in-frame clones only, minus some. The sample includes thousands of clones, over 50% of them seen just once. Specimen: PBMCs, collected after nivolumab (anti-PD-1) treatment. Receptors originate from a person aged 35-79 years with oral cavity squamous cell carcinoma. Both conserved end residues are part of each CDR3. Fields, in order: J gene, V gene, clone size, D gene, CDR3 length, CDR3 protein, CDR3 DNA. D genes are given only for firm matches. Some rows mark clone size as missing; the rest say once, few, many or name a class of expanded clone.

J gene: TRBJ1-5; V gene: TRBV10-2; clone size: few; D gene: TRBD1; CDR3 length: 17; CDR3 protein: CASSDAGTGSGNQPQHF; CDR3 DNA: TGCGCCAGCAGTGATGCCGGGACAGGGAGTGGCAATCAGCCCCAGCATTTT
J gene: TRBJ2-3; V gene: TRBV7-2; clone size: NA; D gene: NA; CDR3 length: 14; CDR3 protein: CASSSGGYADTQYF; CDR3 DNA: TGTGCCAGCAGCTCCGGAGGATATGCAGATACGCAGTATTTT
J gene: TRBJ1-4; V gene: TRBV5-4; clone size: NA; D gene: TRBD1; CDR3 length: 14; CDR3 protein: CASSADRGNEKLFF; CDR3 DNA: TGTGCCAGCAGCGCGGACAGGGGGAATGAAAAACTGTTTTTT
J gene: TRBJ2-3; V gene: TRBV27; clone size: NA; D gene: NA; CDR3 length: 16; CDR3 protein: CASSSRRGVLADTQYF; CDR3 DNA: TGTGCCAGCAGTTCGAGGAGGGGGGTTTTGGCAGATACGCAGTATTTT
J gene: TRBJ2-2; V gene: TRBV6-1; clone size: NA; D gene: TRBD1; CDR3 length: 15; CDR3 protein: CASCPTGGNTGELFF; CDR3 DNA: TGTGCCAGCTGCCCGACAGGGGGGAACACCGGGGAGCTGTTTTTT
J gene: TRBJ1-1; V gene: TRBV4-1; clone size: NA; D gene: NA; CDR3 length: 15; CDR3 protein: CASSQDQPGDTEAFF; CDR3 DNA: TGCGCCAGCAGCCAAGACCAGCCAGGTGACACTGAAGCTTTCTTT
J gene: TRBJ2-1; V gene: TRBV4-1; clone size: NA; D gene: NA; CDR3 length: 14; CDR3 protein: CASSHHRAYNEQFF; CDR3 DNA: TGCGCCAGCAGCCACCACCGGGCATACAATGAGCAGTTCTTC
J gene: TRBJ1-1; V gene: TRBV7-2; clone size: NA; D gene: TRBD1; CDR3 length: 16; CDR3 protein: CASSLNRGQVGTEAFF; CDR3 DNA: TGTGCCAGCAGCTTAAACAGGGGGCAGGTCGGCACTGAAGCTTTCTTT
J gene: TRBJ2-7; V gene: TRBV7-9; clone size: NA; D gene: NA; CDR3 length: 17; CDR3 protein: CASSASTGSLSSYEQYF; CDR3 DNA: TGTGCCAGCAGCGCCAGTACAGGGTCCCTTAGCTCCTACGAGCAGTACTTC
J gene: TRBJ2-5; V gene: TRBV7-2; clone size: NA; D gene: NA; CDR3 length: 16; CDR3 protein: CASSLDRRHVQVFQYF; CDR3 DNA: TGTGCCAGCAGCTTAGATCGTAGGCACGTCCAGGTTTTCCAGTACTTC
J gene: TRBJ1-2; V gene: TRBV7-2; clone size: NA; D gene: TRBD1; CDR3 length: 15; CDR3 protein: CASSSLYRGDYGYTF; CDR3 DNA: TGTGCCAGCAGCTCACTTTACAGGGGAGACTATGGCTACACCTTC
J gene: TRBJ2-1; V gene: TRBV5-4; clone size: NA; D gene: NA; CDR3 length: 15; CDR3 protein: CASSPGRGLGNEQFF; CDR3 DNA: TGTGCCAGCAGCCCAGGGAGGGGGCTCGGGAATGAGCAGTTCTTC
J gene: TRBJ2-1; V gene: TRBV7-9; clone size: NA; D gene: TRBD2; CDR3 length: 16; CDR3 protein: CASSLARAGAYNEQFF; CDR3 DNA: TGTGCCAGCAGCTTGGCCAGAGCGGGGGCCTACAATGAGCAGTTCTTC
J gene: TRBJ1-6; V gene: TRBV27; clone size: NA; D gene: NA; CDR3 length: 15; CDR3 protein: CASRTQGSRNSPLHF; CDR3 DNA: TGTGCCAGCAGGACACAGGGTTCTCGTAATTCACCCCTCCACTTT
J gene: TRBJ2-5; V gene: TRBV10-3; clone size: NA; D gene: TRBD2; CDR3 length: 13; CDR3 protein: CATGLAGEETQYF; CDR3 DNA: TGTGCCACGGGACTAGCTGGGGAAGAGACCCAGTACTTC
J gene: TRBJ1-5; V gene: TRBV11-2; clone size: NA; D gene: NA; CDR3 length: 16; CDR3 protein: CASSTDSGILNQPQHF; CDR3 DNA: TGTGCCAGCAGCACCGACTCCGGGATCCTGAATCAGCCCCAGCATTTT
J gene: TRBJ1-1; V gene: TRBV7-9; clone size: NA; D gene: TRBD1; CDR3 length: 15; CDR3 protein: CASSPGQGAQTEAFF; CDR3 DNA: TGTGCCAGCAGCCCGGGACAGGGGGCGCAAACTGAAGCTTTCTTT
J gene: TRBJ1-5; V gene: TRBV2; clone size: few; D gene: NA; CDR3 length: 14; CDR3 protein: CASSENWANQPQHF; CDR3 DNA: TGTGCCAGCAGTGAAAATTGGGCTAATCAGCCCCAGCATTTT
J gene: TRBJ2-7; V gene: TRBV10-3; clone size: NA; D gene: NA; CDR3 length: 13; CDR3 protein: CAIRVRESYEQYF; CDR3 DNA: TGTGCCATCAGGGTCCGGGAGTCCTACGAGCAGTACTTC